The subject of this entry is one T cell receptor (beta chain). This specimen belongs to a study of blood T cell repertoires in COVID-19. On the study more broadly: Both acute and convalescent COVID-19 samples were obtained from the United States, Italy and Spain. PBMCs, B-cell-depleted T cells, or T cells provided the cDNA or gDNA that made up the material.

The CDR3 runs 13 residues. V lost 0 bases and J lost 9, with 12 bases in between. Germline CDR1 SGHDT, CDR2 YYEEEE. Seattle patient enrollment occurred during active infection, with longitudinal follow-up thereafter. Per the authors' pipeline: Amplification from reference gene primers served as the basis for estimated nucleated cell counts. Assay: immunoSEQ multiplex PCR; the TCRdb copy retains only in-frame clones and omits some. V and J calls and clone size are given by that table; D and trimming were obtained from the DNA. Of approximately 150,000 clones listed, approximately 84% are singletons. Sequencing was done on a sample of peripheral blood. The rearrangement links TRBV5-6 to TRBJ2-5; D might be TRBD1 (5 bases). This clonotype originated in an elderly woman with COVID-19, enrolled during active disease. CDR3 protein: CASSLEAGQAQYF. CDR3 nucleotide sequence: TGTGCCAGCAGCTTGGAGGCCGGACAAGCCCAGTACTTC.